This TCR beta chain was recorded in a study of beta chain features in type 1 diabetes. Overall study findings and caveats: Researchers reported that naive, central memory and Treg TCRB repertoires appeared more similar in patients than in healthy donors. With patients and controls alike, PCR might favor shorter templates to an equal degree.

The entirety of the isolated RNA underwent reverse transcription, so expressed TCRB transcripts were sequenced. TCRdb's copy holds only in-frame clones and misses some; the assay was immunoSEQ multiplex PCR. The table shows about 220,000 clones, with roughly 10% occurring only once. In its sample, this clone was seen a few times. Antigen: not known. This sequence originates from a man in his late teens or twenties in good health. Sequenced material: central memory CD4+ T cells from blood.

The CDR3 reads CASSLGKYGAYEQYF. CDR3 nucleotide sequence: TGCGCCAGCAGCTTGGGAAAGTACGGGGCCTACGAGCAGTACTTC. J is TRBJ2-7 and V is TRBV5-1; perhaps TRBD2 as D (5 bases). The germline V gene has CDR1 SGHRS and CDR2 YFSETQ. CDR3 length: 15 amino acids. V lost 0 bases and J 2 bases, leaving 12 bases between the germline ends.